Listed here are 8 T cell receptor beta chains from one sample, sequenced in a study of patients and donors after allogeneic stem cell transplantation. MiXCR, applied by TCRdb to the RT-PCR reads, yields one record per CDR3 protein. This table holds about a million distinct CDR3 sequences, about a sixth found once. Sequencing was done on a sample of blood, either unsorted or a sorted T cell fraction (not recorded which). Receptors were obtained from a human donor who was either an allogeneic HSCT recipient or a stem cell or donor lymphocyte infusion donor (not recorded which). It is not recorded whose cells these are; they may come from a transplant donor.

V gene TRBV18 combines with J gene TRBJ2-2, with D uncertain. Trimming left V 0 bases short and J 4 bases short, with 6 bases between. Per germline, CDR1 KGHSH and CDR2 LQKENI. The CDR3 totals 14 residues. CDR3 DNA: TGTGCCAGCTCACCACCAGTTCGCACCGGGGAGCTGTTTTTT. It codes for CASSPPVRTGELFF.

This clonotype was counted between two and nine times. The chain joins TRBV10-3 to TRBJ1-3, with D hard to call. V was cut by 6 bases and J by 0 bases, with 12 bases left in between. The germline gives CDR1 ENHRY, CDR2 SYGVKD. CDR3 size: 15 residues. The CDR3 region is CAISGAWHSGNTIYF. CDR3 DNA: TGTGCCATCAGCGGCGCCTGGCACTCTGGAAACACCATATATTTT.

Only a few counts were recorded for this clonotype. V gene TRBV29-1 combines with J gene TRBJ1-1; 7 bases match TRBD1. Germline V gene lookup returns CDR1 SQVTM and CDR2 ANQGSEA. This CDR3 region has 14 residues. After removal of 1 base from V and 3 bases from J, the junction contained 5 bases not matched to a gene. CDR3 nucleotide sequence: TGCAGCGTTGAAGTCAGGGGGAGTGACACTGAAGCTTTCTTT. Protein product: CSVEVRGSDTEAFF. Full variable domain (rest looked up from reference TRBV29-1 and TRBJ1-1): SAVISQKPSRDICQRGTSLTIQCQVDSQVTMMFWYRQQPGQSLTLIATANQGSEATYESGFVIDKFPISRPNLTFSTLTVSNMSPEDSSIYLCSVEVRGSDTEAFFGQGTRLTVV.

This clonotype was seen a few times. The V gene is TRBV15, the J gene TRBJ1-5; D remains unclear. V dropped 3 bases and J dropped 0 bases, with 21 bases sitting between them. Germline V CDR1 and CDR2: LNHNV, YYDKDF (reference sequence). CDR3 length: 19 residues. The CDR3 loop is CATSRLGRRIEGSNQPQHF. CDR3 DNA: TGTGCCACCAGCAGGCTGGGCAGGCGTATTGAAGGTAGCAATCAGCCCCAGCATTTT.

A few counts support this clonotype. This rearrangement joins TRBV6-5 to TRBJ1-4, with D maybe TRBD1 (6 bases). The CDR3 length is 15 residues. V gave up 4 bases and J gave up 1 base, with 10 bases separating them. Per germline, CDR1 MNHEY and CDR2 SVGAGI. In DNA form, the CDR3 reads TGTGCCAGCAGTTGGGAACAGGGAACTAATGAAAAACTGTTTTTT. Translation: CASSWEQGTNEKLFF.

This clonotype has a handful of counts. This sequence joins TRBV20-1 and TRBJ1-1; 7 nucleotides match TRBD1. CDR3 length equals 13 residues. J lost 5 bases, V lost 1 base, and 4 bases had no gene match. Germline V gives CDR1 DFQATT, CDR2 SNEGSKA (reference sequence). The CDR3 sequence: CSARVKGATEAFF. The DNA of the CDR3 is TGCAGTGCTAGAGTAAAGGGGGCAACTGAAGCTTTCTTT.

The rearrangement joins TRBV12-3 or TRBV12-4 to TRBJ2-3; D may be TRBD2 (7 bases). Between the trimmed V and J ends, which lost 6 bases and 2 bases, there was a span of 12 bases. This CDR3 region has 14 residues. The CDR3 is CASSSGGTTDTQYF. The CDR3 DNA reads TGTGCCAGCAGCTCGGGGGGCACCACAGATACGCAGTATTTT.

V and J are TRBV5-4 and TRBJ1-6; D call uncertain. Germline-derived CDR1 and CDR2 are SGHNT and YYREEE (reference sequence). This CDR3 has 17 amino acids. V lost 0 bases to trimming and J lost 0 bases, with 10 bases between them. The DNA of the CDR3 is TGTGCCAGCAGCTTGGGACAACTGATCTCCTATAATTCACCCCTCCACTTT. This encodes CASSLGQLISYNSPLHF.